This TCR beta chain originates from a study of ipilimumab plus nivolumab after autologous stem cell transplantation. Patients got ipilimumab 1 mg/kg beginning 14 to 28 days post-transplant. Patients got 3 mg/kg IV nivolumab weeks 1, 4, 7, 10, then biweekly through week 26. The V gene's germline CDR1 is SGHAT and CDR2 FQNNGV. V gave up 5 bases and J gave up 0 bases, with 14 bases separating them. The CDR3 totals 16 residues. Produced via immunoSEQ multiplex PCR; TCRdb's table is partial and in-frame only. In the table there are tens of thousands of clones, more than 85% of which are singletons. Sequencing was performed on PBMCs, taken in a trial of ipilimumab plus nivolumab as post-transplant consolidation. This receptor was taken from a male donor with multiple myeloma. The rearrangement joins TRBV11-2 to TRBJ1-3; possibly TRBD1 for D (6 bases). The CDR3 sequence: CASSIQGIYSGNTIYF. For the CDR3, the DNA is TGTGCCAGCAGCATTCAGGGGATTTACTCTGGAAACACCATATATTTT.